Included here is one TCR beta chain sequence, with context. The data belong to a study of blood T cell repertoires in COVID-19. Overall study: Specimens from acute and convalescent COVID-19 originated in the United States, Italy and Spain.

The ends were cut back, 0 bases at V and 5 bases at J, with 7 bases in the middle. CDR1 and CDR2 (germline): LNHNV, YYDKDF (reference sequence). The CDR3 is made up of 13 amino acids. Cohorts were based on clinical histories the participants reported. Per the study methods: The assay estimated nucleated cells by amplifying reference gene primers. TCRdb keeps only in-frame clones here, not all; method: immunoSEQ multiplex PCR. The DNA was the basis for D and trimming; V, J and clone size are from that table. The sample records around 230,000 clones, 86% being singletons. The sequence came from a woman in her forties with acute COVID-19. V is TRBV15 and J is TRBJ1-2; D ambiguous. The specimen sequenced was PBMCs or T cells enriched from blood (not recorded which). CDR3 protein: CATSRDGGYGYTF. The CDR3 DNA sequence: TGTGCCACCAGCAGAGATGGCGGATATGGCTACACCTTC. Supplemented by reference TRBV15 and TRBJ1-2, the full variable domain reads DAMVIQNPRYQVTQFGKPVTLSCSQTLNHNVMYWYQQKSSQAPKLLFHYYDKDFNNEADTPDNFQSRRPNTSFCFLDIRSPGLGDTAMYLCATSRDGGYGYTFGSGTRLTVV.